This TCR beta chain appears in the sequencing data of a study of graft-versus-host responses after intestinal transplantation (dated by TCRdb to the early 2020s). Study-level background: Multivisceral, liver-intestinal, or isolated intestinal transplants were received by the recipients. To identify alloreactive clones, pre-transplant mixed lymphocyte reaction products were sequenced and compared with unstimulated pre-transplant donor and recipient T cells. The cohort enrolled under 25 intestinal transplant recipients including one retransplant, and a few patients lacking pretransplant specimens were excluded. Anti-thymocyte globulin induction was given to all recipients, followed by maintenance tacrolimus and steroids for two to three years. Donor T cell macrochimerism was defined as a peak of at least 4% donor T cells among recipient peripheral blood mononuclear cells. After intestinal transplantation, graft-versus-host and host-versus-graft alloreactive T cell clones were followed in the graft, circulation and bone marrow using bulk TCR-beta CDR3 sequencing. Samples from three later patients were sequenced in-house on an Illumina MiSeq with MiXCR processing rather than by the commercial service.

Findings and caveats that apply to the study as a whole: GvH clones turned up in recipient bone marrow, with some appearing earlier in ileal mucosa or blood, a pattern consistent with an intestinal mucosal origin. The relatively low number and heterogeneity of intestinal transplant patients limited the conclusions. Early after transplant, declines in HvG clones were associated with peak levels of circulating GvH clones. In patients with donor T cell macrochimerism, the allografts had high GvH to HvG T cell clonal ratios.

Library method: the immunoSEQ multiplex PCR assay. In most patients, genomic DNA was isolated using the Qiagen DNeasy Blood and Tissue Kit and sent frozen to Adaptive Biotechnologies for TCR sequencing. For most patients, high-throughput TCR-beta CDR3 sequencing of genomic DNA was performed by Adaptive Biotechnologies. In the source study's methods: Adaptive's ImmunoSEQ software was the source of the TCR sequencing data for about 17 patients, while a few other patients were processed with MiXCR and VDJtools. CD4 versus CD8 sorting errors were corrected by removing sequences found in both subsets at a frequency ratio below 5:1. CDR3 nucleotide sequences shared by donor and recipient were removed because the origin of these sequences could not be assigned. To count as alloreactive, a clone needed at least 2-fold expansion over unstimulated cells and a minimum CFSE-low frequency of 0.002% (template counts) or 0.001% (read counts). Mappable clones were those detected in sequenced pre-transplant spleen, lymph node, or MLR CFSE-low populations of the donor or recipient. The cumulative frequency of alloreactive clones was calculated as a percentage of all sequences, weighted by copy number. The source is immuneACCESS, and TCRdb retained only in-frame sequences with V and J called. Part of the clones is not carried over; for the studies checked, unresolved V genes explain less than half of this, and the remainder is unexplained. V and J calls and clone size are given by that table; D and trimming were obtained from the DNA. The sample includes about 120,000 clones, with around 95% observed a single time. Of the sample, roughly 3.5% is held by the ten largest clones.

The time point label corresponds to: cells obtained before transplantation from donor or recipient. CD3+CD4+ and CD3+CD8+ populations were FACS-sorted from unstimulated pre-transplant donor and recipient cells taken from spleen or lymph nodes. About this clone: Its target antigen remains unknown. Base qualities are not provided; no much larger clone lies one nucleotide away.

The sequence was collected from a human donor who received an intestinal transplant. The sequencing used unstimulated CD8+ T cells sorted from spleen or lymph node cells, collected before intestinal transplant.

The nucleotide sequence is given as TGTGCCGCCTCGGGACAGGGATTTCCCTATGGCTACACCTTC. Its protein is CAASGQGFPYGYTF. This chain joins TRBV6-5 to TRBJ1-2; 9 nucleotides in the junction match TRBD1. Germline trimming: 11 bases from V, 4 bases from J; junction bases outside gene matches: 11. The germline V gene specifies MNHEY as CDR1 and SVGAGI as CDR2. The CDR3 has 14 amino acids, counting the end cysteine and phenylalanine. Solely the CDR3 DNA is kept, with 42 bases framed from the first base.